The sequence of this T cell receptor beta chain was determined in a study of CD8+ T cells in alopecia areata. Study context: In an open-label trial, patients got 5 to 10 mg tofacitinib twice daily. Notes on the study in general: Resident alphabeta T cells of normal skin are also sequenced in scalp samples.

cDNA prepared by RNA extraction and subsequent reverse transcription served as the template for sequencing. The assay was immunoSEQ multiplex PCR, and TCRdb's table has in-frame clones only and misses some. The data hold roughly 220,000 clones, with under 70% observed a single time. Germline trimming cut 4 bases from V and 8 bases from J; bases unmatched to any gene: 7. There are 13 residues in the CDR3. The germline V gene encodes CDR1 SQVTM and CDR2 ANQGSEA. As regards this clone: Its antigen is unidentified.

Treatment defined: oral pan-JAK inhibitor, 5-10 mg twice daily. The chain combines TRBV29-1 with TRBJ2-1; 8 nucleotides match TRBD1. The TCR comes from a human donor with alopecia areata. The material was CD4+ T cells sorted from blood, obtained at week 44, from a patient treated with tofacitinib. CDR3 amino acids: CSVARTGIDEQFF. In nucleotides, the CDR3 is TGCAGCGTTGCCCGGACAGGGATCGATGAGCAGTTCTTC.